Below, 9 T cell receptor beta chains from the same sample are listed, as sequenced in a study of CD8+CD57+ T cells in acquired aplastic anemia. The template used for profiling TCR beta VDJ and CDR3 was genomic DNA. TCRdb analysed the reads with MiXCR anew, one entry per CDR3 protein. The sample includes fewer than 200,000 distinct CDR3 sequences, about 64% of them seen just once. The sequenced sample consisted of sorted CD4+, CD8+, or CD8+CD57+ T cells (not recorded which) from PBMCs. The receptors here all came from a human donor in good health.

This clonotype was seen many times. The CDR3 here is CSARDRAPGVYNSPLHF. CDR3 in DNA: TGCAGTGCTCGGGACAGGGCCCCAGGAGTCTATAATTCACCCCTCCACTTT. This chain links TRBV20-1 with TRBJ1-6, with 9 nucleotides matching TRBD1. This CDR3 region has 17 residues. From germline, CDR1 is DFQATT and CDR2 SNEGSKA (reference sequence). The V gene end was trimmed by 5 bases and the J gene end by 3 bases; junction bases not matched to a gene: 11.

This clonotype was seen only a few times. This may be a read error: a much more frequent sequence differs by one nucleotide. This chain uses TRBV7-6 with TRBJ2-1, with D maybe TRBD2 (5 bases). Germline V gene data show CDR1 as SGHVS and CDR2 as FNYEAQ. V lost 2 bases and J 8 bases, leaving 16 bases between the germline ends. CDR3 length: 15 amino acids. CDR3 loop: CASSLSDGKYDEQFF. CDR3 bases: TGTGCCAGCAGCTTATCGGACGGGAAATACGATGAGCAGTTCTTC.

This clonotype was detected many times. The chain couples TRBV11-2 to TRBJ2-3; TRBD1 agrees at 7 bases. Germline values: CDR1 SGHAT, CDR2 FQNNGV. Trimming at V came to 0 bases and at J to 5 bases, leaving 11 bases not matched to a gene. This CDR3 is built from 17 residues. The CDR3 nucleotides read TGTGCCAGCAGCTTAGAGTTGGGTAGGGGGCGACGAGATACGCAGTATTTT. This gives the protein CASSLELGRGRRDTQYF. Full variable domain (rest looked up from reference TRBV11-2 and TRBJ2-3): EAGVAQSPRYKIIEKRQSVAFWCNPISGHATLYWYQQILGQGPKLLIQFQNNGVVDDSQLPKDRFSAERLKGVDSTLKIQPAKLEDSAVYLCASSLELGRGRRDTQYFGPGTRLTVL.

As concerns this clonotype: This sequence may be a read error, since a much larger clone differs from it by one base. The CDR3 carries no conserved terminal phenylalanine or tryptophan, so it likely arises from a read error. The chain carries TRBV5-1 and TRBJ2-7; TRBD2 aligns across 10 bases. The CDR3 runs 15 residues. The germline V gene has CDR1 SGHRS and CDR2 YFSETQ. The V gene end was trimmed by 2 bases and the J gene end by 6 bases; junction bases not matched to a gene: 8. The CDR3 here is CASSFTSGRAPEQYS. CDR3 bases: TGCGCCAGCAGCTTCACAAGCGGGAGGGCCCCCGAGCAGTACTCC.

The chain recombines TRBV5-6 with TRBJ2-7; possible D gene TRBD2, 7 bases. Per germline, CDR1 SGHDT and CDR2 YYEEEE. The V end was cut by 8 bases, the J end by 7 bases, with 13 bases between. The CDR3 has 11 amino acids. The CDR3 nucleotides are TGTGCCAGAAGGGGGGGCGAAGAGCAGTACTTC. It translates to CARRGGEEQYF.

CDR3 amino acids: CASSREKTEAFF. The CDR3 DNA reads TGTGCCAGCAGCAGGGAGAAAACTGAAGCTTTCTTT. The chain employs TRBV12-3 or TRBV12-4 and TRBJ1-1; D is perhaps TRBD1 (5 bases). V lost 6 bases and J lost 5, with 10 bases in between. This CDR3 is 12 amino acids long.

J is TRBJ2-7 and V is TRBV9; the D is unclear. CDR3 length: 14 residues. Trimming removed 3 bases at V and 0 bases at J, with 10 bases between. Germline assignment: CDR1 SGDLS and CDR2 YYNGEE. The CDR3 DNA is TGTGCCAGCAGCGAAACTAAGAGCTCCTACGAGCAGTACTTC. It yields the protein CASSETKSSYEQYF.

The gene calls are TRBV20-1 and TRBJ2-3; D might be TRBD2 (7 bases). Trimming took 3 bases from V and 4 from J, leaving 14 bases between them. Germline V gene data show CDR1 as DFQATT and CDR2 as SNEGSKA (reference sequence). CDR3 length: 14 amino acids. The CDR3 sequence is CSARKAGAADTQYF. DNA for the CDR3: TGCAGTGCTAGGAAGGCGGGGGCGGCAGATACGCAGTATTTT.

The chain couples TRBV5-1 to TRBJ1-1, with D perhaps TRBD1 (5 bases). This CDR3 contains 15 residues. Trimming took 7 bases from V and 4 from J, leaving 20 bases between them. CDR1 is SGHRS and CDR2 is YFSETQ in the germline V gene. The CDR3 bases are TGCGCCAGCTGCCCGGGGGGTCTGGGACGCACTGAAGCTTTCTTT. Protein sequence: CASCPGGLGRTEAFF.